The 5 T cell receptor beta chains presented below share a single source sample, sequenced in a study of blood T cell repertoires in COVID-19. Some clones are missing from TCRdb's copy, which holds only in-frame ones; the method was immunoSEQ multiplex PCR. This sample has some 70,000 clones, with roughly 91% found just once. The sample was peripheral blood. Receptors originate from a man aged 50 or older with COVID-19, enrolled during active disease.

The rearrangement joins TRBV10-2 to TRBJ1-1; 9 nucleotides match TRBD1. V was pared by 5 bases and J by 7 bases, with 8 bases of the junction left unmatched. This CDR3 comprises 14 residues. Germline CDR1 is WSHSY and CDR2 is SAAADI. For the CDR3, the DNA is TGCGCCAGCAGTCGGACAGGGGCCGAATTTGAAGCTTTCTTT. Amino acids: CASSRTGAEFEAFF.

V and J are TRBV11-2 and TRBJ2-1; tentatively, D is TRBD2 (6 bases). Germline V gene sequence: CDR1 SGHAT, CDR2 FQNNGV. V was trimmed by 7 bases and J by 5 bases, leaving 12 bases between them. The CDR3 length is 13 residues. This CDR3 reads CASTLPGDNEQFF. CDR3 sequence (DNA): TGTGCCAGCACCCTACCGGGGGACAATGAGCAGTTCTTC.

The genes are TRBV28 and TRBJ1-2; D is possibly TRBD1 (6 bases). Germline V gene data show CDR1 as MDHEN and CDR2 as SYDVKM. The length of the CDR3 is 14 residues. The ends were cut back, 6 bases at V and 3 bases at J, with 14 bases in the middle. This chain's CDR3 is CASRGGGDHYGYTF. The DNA of the CDR3 is TGTGCCAGCAGGGGAGGGGGGGATCACTATGGCTACACCTTC.

The V call is TRBV24-1, the J call TRBJ2-3; 7 bases are shared with TRBD1. J lost 0 bases, V lost 7 bases, and 9 bases had no gene match. CDR1 KGHDR and CDR2 SFDVKD come from the germline V gene. The CDR3 runs 16 residues. The CDR3 region is CATRRGPRASTDTQYF. CDR3 sequence (DNA): TGTGCCACCAGGAGGGGGCCGAGAGCTAGCACAGATACGCAGTATTTT.

The chain employs TRBV5-1 and TRBJ2-1; no clear D gene. The V end lost 0 bases, the J end lost 0 bases, and 13 bases lay between the germline ends. CDR1 is SGHRS, CDR2 YFSETQ, per germline. The CDR3 spans 17 residues. CDR3 sequence reads: CASSLGRFTSSYNEQFF. For the CDR3, the DNA is TGCGCCAGCAGCTTGGGGAGATTTACCTCCTCCTACAATGAGCAGTTCTTC.